A single sample is the source of the 32 T cell receptor beta chains below, sequenced in a study of blood T cell repertoires in COVID-19 (dated by TCRdb to about 2020). The library relied on the immunoSEQ multiplex PCR assay. Not all clones reach the TCRdb copy of this immuneACCESS table, which keeps in-frame sequences only. Checked studies attribute under half of the gap to unresolved V genes and leave the rest unexplained. A total of 250,000 or so clones appear in this sample, 84% of them only once. Of the sample, less than 2% falls within the top ten clones. The specimen was peripheral blood. The receptors shown here come from a woman in her forties who had recovered from COVID-19.

The chain employs TRBV23-1 and TRBJ1-6; 7 bases are shared with TRBD1. TRBV23-1 is filed as an ORF, its function uncertain. Trimming at V came to 0 bases and at J to 3 bases, leaving 11 bases not matched to a gene. The CDR3 has 19 amino acids. CDR3 loop: CASSQSRVEWDSYNSPLHF. CDR3 bases: TGCGCCAGCAGTCAATCCCGGGTTGAATGGGACAGCTATAATTCACCCCTCCACTTT.

The J gene is TRBJ2-7, the V gene TRBV13; 7 positions match TRBD1. Germline CDR1 and CDR2: PRHDT and FYEKMQ (reference sequence). This CDR3 comprises 16 residues. The trim removed 5 bases at V and 6 bases at J, leaving 16 bases unmatched. For the CDR3, the DNA is TGTGCCAGCAGCGGAGGAGGTCGAGGGGGCCGAAGCGAGCAGTACTTC. Translating it yields CASSGGGRGGRSEQYF.

This sequence joins TRBV7-9 and TRBJ1-5; TRBD1 might be the D (5 bases). Trimming shortened V by 5 bases and J by 5 bases, and 10 bases separated the two germline ends. CDR3 length equals 13 residues. The germline V gene encodes CDR1 SEHNR and CDR2 FQNEAQ (reference sequence). The CDR3 here is CASSIDSHQPQHF. The CDR3 bases are TGTGCCAGCAGCATTGACAGCCATCAGCCCCAGCATTTT.

The genes are TRBV10-3 and TRBJ2-3; possible D gene TRBD2, 7 bases. Per the germline V gene, CDR1 is ENHRY and CDR2 is SYGVKD. Trimming pared 2 bases from V and 4 bases from J, leaving 22 bases between. This CDR3 is built from 18 residues. The CDR3 here is CAISEARGGPIVADTQYF. CDR3 sequence (DNA): TGTGCCATCAGTGAGGCGAGGGGGGGGCCAATAGTCGCAGATACGCAGTATTTT.

This clone showed up just once. The gene calls are TRBV15 and TRBJ2-7; a possible D gene is TRBD2 (5 bases). The CDR3 contains 12 residues. Per the germline V gene, CDR1 is LNHNV and CDR2 is YYDKDF (reference sequence). V was cut by 8 bases and J by 5 bases, with 13 bases left in between. For the CDR3, the DNA is TGTGCCACCTCGGGAATTAAGAACGAGCAGTACTTC. It yields the protein CATSGIKNEQYF.

This sequence joins TRBV4-2 and TRBJ1-3; TRBD1 might be the D (6 bases). Trimming removed 1 base from V and 0 bases from J, with 10 bases in between. The CDR3 is 16 amino acids. Germline CDR1 LGHNA, CDR2 YNFKEQ. CDR3 DNA: TGTGCCAGCAGCCAAGGGGCGGGGGCCTCTGGAAACACCATATATTTT. Its protein product is CASSQGAGASGNTIYF.

The V gene is TRBV7-2, the J gene TRBJ2-2; no reliable D call. This CDR3 contains 14 residues. The V gene's germline CDR1 is SGHTA and CDR2 FQGNSA. V lost 5 bases and J 2 bases, leaving 9 bases between the germline ends. This CDR3 reads CASSQTPNTGELFF. The DNA of the CDR3 is TGTGCCAGCAGCCAAACACCAAACACCGGGGAGCTGTTTTTT.

CDR3 coding DNA: TGTGCCAGCACCGGTCGGACAGGCGAATATGGCTACACCTTC. It codes for CASTGRTGEYGYTF. This chain links TRBV6-5 with TRBJ1-2; 7 positions match TRBD1. Trimming removed 7 bases from V and 5 bases from J; junction bases left unmatched: 10. From germline, CDR1 is MNHEY and CDR2 SVGAGI. The CDR3 is 14 amino acids.

The chain links TRBV30 to TRBJ1-6, with 11 positions matching TRBD1. V trimming: 1 base; J trimming: 14 bases; junction bases outside the gene matches: 7. Germline V lookup: CDR1 GTSNPN, CDR2 SVGIG (reference sequence). CDR3 length: 14 amino acids. The CDR3 spells CAWSAGQGVVTLHF. The DNA of the CDR3 is TGTGCCTGGAGTGCGGGACAGGGGGTGGTTACCCTCCACTTT.

CDR3 loop: CASSPGQGDQPQHF. The DNA for the CDR3 is TGTGCCAGCAGTCCCGGACAGGGGGATCAGCCCCAGCATTTT. V is TRBV6-6 and J is TRBJ1-5, with 10 bases aligning to TRBD1. This CDR3 has 14 amino acids. Looked up from germline, CDR1 is MNHNY and CDR2 is SVGAGI (reference sequence). V dropped 5 bases and J dropped 5; count of bases not matched to a gene: 3.

The chain has TRBV30 and TRBJ2-1; possibly TRBD2 for D (5 bases). V was trimmed by 0 bases and J by 7 bases, leaving 10 bases between them. Germline V gene data show CDR1 as GTSNPN and CDR2 as SVGIG (reference sequence). The CDR3 extends over 13 amino acids. The CDR3 loop reads CAWSVRGWNEQFF. The CDR3 DNA follows: TGTGCCTGGAGTGTTCGGGGTTGGAATGAGCAGTTCTTC.

J is TRBJ2-2 and V is TRBV2; 10 bases line up with TRBD1. This CDR3 contains 16 residues. CDR1 is SNHLY, CDR2 FYNNEI, per germline. The V gene end was trimmed by 6 bases and the J gene end by 4 bases; junction bases not matched to a gene: 8. The CDR3 nucleotides read TGTGCCAGCAGCGAACTGGGGACAGGGGTCACCGGGGAGCTGTTTTTT. Amino acid sequence: CASSELGTGVTGELFF.

V usage is TRBV7-9 and J usage is TRBJ1-1; tentatively, D is TRBD1 (6 bases). CDR1 and CDR2 from the germline V gene are SEHNR and FQNEAQ (reference sequence). This CDR3 has 14 residues. V was trimmed by 3 bases and J by 1 base, leaving 9 bases between them. The CDR3 loop reads CASSLGAPNTEAFF. The DNA of the CDR3 is TGTGCCAGCAGCTTGGGGGCGCCGAACACTGAAGCTTTCTTT. The full variable domain, rest sourced from reference TRBV7-9 and TRBJ1-1, is DTGVSQNPRHKITKRGQNVTFRCDPISEHNRLYWYRQTLGQGPEFLTYFQNEAQLEKSRLLSDRFSAERPKGSFSTLEIQRTEQGDSAMYLCASSLGAPNTEAFFGQGTRLTVV.

CDR3 sequence reads: CASSRTTTGPTEAFF. DNA of the CDR3: TGTGCCAGCAGCCGGACAACTACAGGGCCCACTGAAGCTTTCTTT. This chain joins TRBV6-4 and TRBJ1-1, with a tentative D call TRBD1 (6 bases). Looked up from germline, CDR1 is MRHNA and CDR2 is SNTAGT. The CDR3 length is 15 residues. V was trimmed by 6 bases and J by 4 bases, leaving 18 bases between them.

CDR3 in amino acids: CASSQTQGAQETQYF. Here the CDR3 DNA reads TGTGCCAGCAGCCAAACACAGGGGGCCCAAGAGACCCAGTACTTC. The genes are TRBV14 and TRBJ2-5; 9 bases agree with TRBD1. The CDR3 extends over 15 amino acids. Germline CDR1 is SGHDN and CDR2 is FVKESK. V gave up 2 bases and J gave up 1 base; unmatched junction bases: 2.

This clone appeared a few times. The chain combines TRBV30 with TRBJ2-5, with 12 nucleotides matching TRBD1. CDR1 GTSNPN and CDR2 SVGIG come from the germline V gene (reference sequence). The trim removed 1 base at V and 5 bases at J, leaving 5 bases unmatched. CDR3 size: 15 residues. CDR3 DNA sequence: TGTGCCTGGAGTGGGGGACAGGGGGCCGGGGAGACCCAGTACTTC. It codes for CAWSGGQGAGETQYF.

This clone turned up a few times. The CDR3 bases are TGTGCCAGTCGAGAACTAGCGGGGGTTGCCCATGAGCAGTTCTTC. Translation: CASRELAGVAHEQFF. This chain connects TRBV19 to TRBJ2-1, with 11 bases aligning to TRBD2. The germline V gene has CDR1 LNHDA and CDR2 SQIVND (reference sequence). V lost 8 bases and J lost 8; bases outside the gene matches: 11. The CDR3 has 15 residues. Using reference TRBV19 and TRBJ2-1 for the parts outside the CDR3, the full variable domain is DGGITQSPKYLFRKEGQNVTLSCEQNLNHDAMYWYRQDPGQGLRLIYYSQIVNDFQKGDIAEGYSVSREKKESFPLTVTSAQKNPTAFYLCASRELAGVAHEQFFGPGTRLTVL.

The J gene is TRBJ2-7, the V gene TRBV9; no reliable D call. CDR3 length: 14 amino acids. Germline CDR1 reads SGDLS; CDR2 reads YYNGEE. The V and J ends lost 4 bases and 1 base respectively, with 12 bases between them. The CDR3 DNA reads as TGTGCCAGCAGCCTAAGAGCCGGGTCCTACGAGCAGTACTTC. Its translation is CASSLRAGSYEQYF.

V gene TRBV29-1 combines with J gene TRBJ2-3, with 8 nucleotides matching TRBD2. J gave up 3 bases and V 8 bases, and 7 bases lay outside the gene matches. CDR1 SQVTM and CDR2 ANQGSEA come from the germline V gene. The CDR3 length is 13 residues. For the CDR3, the DNA is TGCAGCACCACGGGGGGGCCAACAGATACGCAGTATTTT. This encodes CSTTGGPTDTQYF.

V is TRBV4-1 and J is TRBJ1-6, with D unclear. V was shortened by 0 bases and J by 9 bases, with 15 bases between the two germline ends. CDR1 and CDR2 (germline): MGHRA, YSYEKL. The CDR3 runs to 16 residues. The DNA for the CDR3 is TGCGCCAGCAGCCAAGAAAAGAGGCTCTATGGTTCACCCCTCCACTTT. It encodes CASSQEKRLYGSPLHF.

The chain joins TRBV11-3 to TRBJ1-4, with D tentatively TRBD1 (6 bases). V was clipped by 0 bases and J by 11 bases, with 13 bases between them. CDR1 and CDR2 (germline): SGHNT, YENEEA. The CDR3 extends over 14 amino acids. The DNA for the CDR3 is TGTGCCAGCAGCTTAGATACGGGCAGGGGTAAACTGTTTTTT. Its protein is CASSLDTGRGKLFF.

The chain joins TRBV3-1 (or the pseudogene TRBV3-2) to TRBJ2-2, with 7 nucleotides matching TRBD1. The V gene end was trimmed by 3 bases and the J gene end by 6 bases; junction bases not matched to a gene: 4. The CDR3 is 14 amino acids. Looked up from germline, CDR1 is LGHDT and CDR2 is YNNKEL (reference sequence). This CDR3 reads CASSQMTGSGELFF. The DNA of the CDR3 is TGTGCCAGCAGCCAGATGACAGGGTCCGGGGAGCTGTTTTTT.

This clone has a handful of counts. The gene calls are TRBV9 and TRBJ1-1, with 7 positions matching TRBD1. The CDR3 contains 13 residues. The ends lost 4 bases at V and 9 bases at J; junction bases unmatched: 9. The germline CDR1 and CDR2 sequences are SGDLS and YYNGEE. CDR3 nucleotides: TGTGCCAGCAGCCCCGGGACAGAGATACAAGCTTTCTTT. As protein: CASSPGTEIQAFF.

The V and J genes are TRBV7-2 and TRBJ2-3; D unresolved. The V gene's germline CDR1 is SGHTA and CDR2 FQGNSA. The V gene lost 1 base and the J gene lost 0 bases, with 5 bases spanning the gap. This CDR3 has 14 residues. CDR3 in amino acids: CASSLEYSTDTQYF. The CDR3 DNA reads as TGTGCCAGCAGCTTAGAATATAGCACAGATACGCAGTATTTT. The full variable domain, in which reference TRBV7-2 and TRBJ2-3 provide the parts outside the CDR3, is GAGVSQSPSNKVTEKGKDVELRCDPISGHTALYWYRQSLGQGLEFLIYFQGNSAPDKSGLPSDRFSAERTGGSVSTLTIQRTQQEDSAVYLCASSLEYSTDTQYFGPGTRLTVL.

The chain's CDR3 is CASSDVPGLGREKLFF. CDR3 nucleotide sequence: TGCGCCAGCAGCGACGTACCGGGACTAGGCCGGGAAAAACTGTTTTTT. This chain connects TRBV10-1 to TRBJ1-4, with D maybe TRBD1 (5 bases). Per the germline V gene, CDR1 is WNHNN and CDR2 is SYGVQD (reference sequence). V was pared by 6 bases and J by 8 bases, with 22 bases between. This CDR3 region has 16 residues.

This clone turned up a few times. V gene TRBV18 combines with J gene TRBJ2-7; maybe TRBD2 (6 bases). Germline lookup yields CDR1 KGHSH and CDR2 LQKENI. The CDR3 consists of 13 residues. V shed 1 base and J shed 5 bases, with 9 bases lying between them. Here the CDR3 DNA reads TGTGCCAGCTCACCACGGGGGGATCACGAGCAGTACTTC. Its protein is CASSPRGDHEQYF.

The chain is built from TRBV7-3 and TRBJ1-2; TRBD1 might be the D (6 bases). CDR1 is SGHTA and CDR2 is FQGTGA in the germline V gene. The CDR3 covers 13 residues. The V end lost 5 bases, the J end lost 6 bases, and 13 bases lay between the germline ends. The CDR3 loop is CASSLPGQHGYTF. The CDR3 nucleotides are TGTGCCAGCAGCCTCCCAGGACAGCATGGCTACACCTTC.

V is TRBV30 and J is TRBJ2-4, with TRBD1 as a possible D gene (5 bases). In germline, CDR1 is GTSNPN, CDR2 SVGIG (reference sequence). With 4 bases removed from V and 0 bases from J, the gap between germline ends came to 10 bases. The CDR3 consists of 14 residues. CDR3 residues: CAWNRGQAKNIQYF. CDR3 nucleotide sequence: TGTGCCTGGAATAGGGGTCAAGCCAAAAACATTCAGTACTTC.

This clone was counted once. The CDR3 nucleotides read TGTGCCTGGAGTGAACAGCCACAAGAGACCCAGTACTTC. Amino acid sequence: CAWSEQPQETQYF. The rearrangement links TRBV30 to TRBJ2-5; D remains unclear. The V and J ends lost 1 base and 2 bases respectively, with 8 bases between them. The germline V gene encodes CDR1 GTSNPN and CDR2 SVGIG (reference sequence). The length of the CDR3 is 13 residues. The entire variable domain, with the rest obtained from reference TRBV30 and TRBJ2-5, is as follows: SQTIHQWPATLVQPVGSPLSLECTVEGTSNPNLYWYRQAAGRGLQLLFYSVGIGQISSEVPQNLSASRPQDRQFILSSKKLLLSDSGFYLCAWSEQPQETQYFGPGTRLLVL.

CDR3 nucleotides: TGTGCCAGCAGCTCAGGGCGGACAGTGGACTACAATGAGCAGTTCTTC. Its protein is CASSSGRTVDYNEQFF. The chain joins TRBV11-2 to TRBJ2-1, with a possible D match to TRBD1 (6 bases). This CDR3 is built from 16 residues. V shed 4 bases and J shed 3 bases, with 16 bases lying between them. Germline CDR1 and CDR2: SGHAT and FQNNGV.

The chain uses TRBV28 and TRBJ1-1, with a possible D match to TRBD1 (6 bases). The germline V gene encodes CDR1 MDHEN and CDR2 SYDVKM. CDR3 length: 18 residues. V was trimmed by 8 bases and J by 0 bases, leaving 25 bases between them. DNA of the CDR3: TGTGCCAGCGTCTATCATTTTGGGGGCTATAAGATGAACACTGAAGCTTTCTTT. It codes for CASVYHFGGYKMNTEAFF.

The gene calls are TRBV29-1 and TRBJ1-1; TRBD1 matches at 7 bases. Germline V gene sequence: CDR1 SQVTM, CDR2 ANQGSEA. J gave up 0 bases and V 5 bases, and 6 bases lay outside the gene matches. The CDR3 sequence is 14 residues long. The CDR3 loop reads CSVTGASMNTEAFF. The DNA of the CDR3 is TGCAGCGTTACAGGGGCCAGTATGAACACTGAAGCTTTCTTT.